This T cell receptor (beta chain) was captured by sequencing in a study of blood T cell repertoires in COVID-19. The wider study: Collection of acute and convalescent COVID-19 samples took place in the United States, Italy and Spain.

In the original workflow: Reference gene primer amplification gave nucleated cell count estimates. The repertoire was sequenced with immunoSEQ multiplex PCR; TCRdb's copy has only in-frame clones and lacks some. D and trimming come from the DNA, and the V and J calls and clone size come from that table. The repertoire holds fewer than 400,000 clones, with 92% as singletons. The recovered donors of Cohort 3 showed two negative PCRs, clearance, or symptom resolution. This CDR3 comprises 17 residues. The V gene lost 1 base and the J gene lost 9 bases, with 19 bases spanning the gap. The V gene's germline CDR1 is SGHTA and CDR2 FQGNSA.

The chain joins TRBV7-2 to TRBJ1-6, with a tentative D call TRBD1 (6 bases). Sequencing input: PBMCs or T cells enriched from blood (not recorded which). This receptor was taken from a woman aged 25 to 39 who had recovered from COVID-19. Here the CDR3 reads CASSLVQGLSLVSPLHF. The CDR3 bases are TGTGCCAGCAGCTTAGTACAGGGCTTGTCACTCGTTTCACCCCTCCACTTT.